Each of the 21 T cell receptor beta chains below was sequenced from the same sample in a study of T cell responses to AZD1222 COVID-19 vaccine. Sequencing used immunoSEQ multiplex PCR; TCRdb keeps in-frame clones, though not all of them. The table lists fewer than 110,000 clones, approximately 86% of them singletons. Here the sequenced sample was peripheral blood, taken on day 0 of AZD1222 vaccination. Every receptor here comes from an adult in good health.

The V call is TRBV18, the J call TRBJ1-6; D is perhaps TRBD1 (5 bases). The CDR3 is 16 residues long. Germline values: CDR1 KGHSH, CDR2 LQKENI. V was cut by 6 bases and J by 0 bases, with 12 bases left in between. The CDR3 bases are TGTGCCAGCTCGGTAGGGGAATCCTCCTATAATTCACCCCTCCACTTT. Translated: CASSVGESSYNSPLHF.

This clone was counted only a few times. The rearrangement joins TRBV30 to TRBJ1-6; D possibly corresponds to TRBD1 (5 bases). The CDR3 length is 16 residues. Trimming pared 4 bases from V and 1 base from J, leaving 14 bases between. CDR1 is GTSNPN, CDR2 SVGIG, per germline (reference sequence). The CDR3 DNA reads as TGTGCCTGGAAAGGGGACTCTTCTTCCTATAATTCACCCCTCCACTTT. Its translation: CAWKGDSSSYNSPLHF.

The chain uses TRBV25-1 and TRBJ1-6, with D possibly matching TRBD1 (5 bases). Trimming took off 4 bases at V and 7 bases at J, with 17 bases between the two ends. Germline V gives CDR1 MGHDK, CDR2 SYGVNS. The CDR3 sequence is 16 residues long. CDR3 residues: CASSGRGVFENSPLHF. CDR3 coding DNA: TGTGCCAGCAGTGGCCGGGGGGTCTTTGAGAATTCACCCCTCCACTTT.

J is TRBJ2-7 and V is TRBV10-3; tentative D call: TRBD2 (7 bases). The CDR3 runs to 14 residues. Germline V gene sequence: CDR1 ENHRY, CDR2 SYGVKD. Trimming took off 10 bases at V and 4 bases at J, with 20 bases between the two ends. CDR3 coding DNA: TGTGCCACCATCGGCGGGGGCCTTCCTTACGAGCAGTACTTC. Translating gives CATIGGGLPYEQYF.

The chain recombines TRBV2 with TRBJ2-7; 7 bases agree with TRBD2. From germline, CDR1 is SNHLY and CDR2 FYNNEI. V was pared by 2 bases and J by 6 bases, with 7 bases of the junction left unmatched. This CDR3 is 14 amino acids long. The CDR3 reads CASSEIQGGAEQYF. The CDR3 DNA reads as TGTGCCAGCAGTGAAATCCAGGGAGGGGCCGAGCAGTACTTC.

The chain has TRBV29-1 and TRBJ1-5; 8 bases agree with TRBD1. Germline V lookup: CDR1 SQVTM, CDR2 ANQGSEA. V was pared by 7 bases and J by 6 bases, with 5 bases of the junction left unmatched. The CDR3 extends over 12 amino acids. CDR3 sequence reads: CSAGQGRQPQHF. CDR3 DNA: TGCAGCGCCGGACAGGGTCGTCAGCCCCAGCATTTT.

The V gene is TRBV12-3 or TRBV12-4, the J gene TRBJ2-1; D is ambiguous. V lost 3 bases and J 4 bases, leaving 4 bases between the germline ends. The CDR3 has 12 residues. The CDR3 protein is CASSLDYNEQFF. CDR3 sequence (DNA): TGTGCCAGCAGTTTGGATTACAATGAGCAGTTCTTC.

V and J are TRBV27 and TRBJ1-1, with D possibly being TRBD1 (5 bases). This CDR3 is built from 17 residues. Germline-derived CDR1 and CDR2 are MNHEY and SMNVEV (reference sequence). V dropped 5 bases and J dropped 0 bases, with 19 bases sitting between them. The CDR3 coding sequence is TGTGCCAGCAGTGATACCTACGCCGGGACGATGAACACTGAAGCTTTCTTT. Amino acid sequence: CASSDTYAGTMNTEAFF.

This clone has only a few counts. CDR3 coding DNA: TGCGCCAGCAGTGAGTGTCTAGCGGGGGGATGTGAGACCCAGTACTTC. Protein: CASSECLAGGCETQYF. The chain has TRBV10-1 and TRBJ2-5; TRBD2 agrees at 11 bases. There are 16 residues in the CDR3. V lost 1 base, J lost 5 bases, and 6 bases stayed unmatched. CDR1 is WNHNN, CDR2 SYGVQD, per germline (reference sequence).

J is TRBJ2-1 and V is TRBV4-1; weak D call: TRBD2 (7 bases). V was trimmed by 0 bases and J by 2 bases, leaving 17 bases between them. The CDR3 runs to 18 residues. Germline values: CDR1 MGHRA, CDR2 YSYEKL. CDR3 DNA: TGCGCCAGCAGCCAAGAGTCTGAGGGGGGGCCCCCCTACAATGAGCAGTTCTTC. This encodes CASSQESEGGPPYNEQFF.

This rearrangement joins TRBV6-4 to TRBJ2-1; 9 bases fit TRBD2. After removal of 3 bases from V and 8 bases from J, the junction contained 11 bases not matched to a gene. CDR3 size: 16 residues. Germline lookup yields CDR1 MRHNA and CDR2 SNTAGT. The CDR3, as DNA: TGTGCCAGCAGTGAGACGGGCGGGGGGGCCGTAGATGAGCAGTTCTTC. It is translated as CASSETGGGAVDEQFF.

The chain uses TRBV7-2 and TRBJ1-1; D is perhaps TRBD1 (5 bases). The CDR3 is 14 residues long. V dropped 2 bases and J dropped 0 bases, with 7 bases sitting between them. The germline gives CDR1 SGHTA, CDR2 FQGNSA. As DNA, the CDR3 is TGTGCCAGCAGCTTACTAGGGGTGAACACTGAAGCTTTCTTT. Its translation is CASSLLGVNTEAFF.

This chain uses TRBV19 with TRBJ2-1; D is tentatively TRBD1 or TRBD2 (5 bases each). The CDR3 runs 14 residues. CDR1 is LNHDA, CDR2 SQIVND, per germline (reference sequence). The V end lost 7 bases, the J end lost 9 bases, and 19 bases lay between the germline ends. The CDR3 reads CASNWDGPRGEQFF. The CDR3 DNA is TGTGCCAGTAATTGGGACGGGCCTAGGGGTGAGCAGTTCTTC.

The CDR3, as DNA: TGTGCCAGCAGCTTAATGGGACTTACGAACACTGAAGCTTTCTTT. Protein product: CASSLMGLTNTEAFF. This rearrangement joins TRBV11-2 to TRBJ1-1, with D possibly matching TRBD1 (5 bases). Germline V gives CDR1 SGHAT, CDR2 FQNNGV. The CDR3 runs 15 residues. Trimming left V 2 bases short and J 1 base short, with 11 bases between.

V is TRBV7-3 and J is TRBJ2-7; TRBD2 matches at 14 bases. The J segment lost 2 bases and the V segment lost 5 bases, leaving 5 bases of the junction unmatched. The germline V gene has CDR1 SGHTA and CDR2 FQGTGA. There are 16 residues in the CDR3. For the CDR3, the DNA is TGTGCCAGCAGCCCGGGACTAGCGGGGGCACCCTACGAGCAGTACTTC. Its translation is CASSPGLAGAPYEQYF. The variable domain in full, completed from reference TRBV7-3 and TRBJ2-7, reads GAGVSQTPSNKVTEKGKYVELRCDPISGHTALYWYRQSLGQGPEFLIYFQGTGAADDSGLPNDRFFAVRPEGSVSTLKIQRTERGDSAVYLCASSPGLAGAPYEQYFGPGTRLTVT.

V is TRBV9 and J is TRBJ1-2, with D hard to call. V dropped 0 bases and J dropped 8 bases, with 11 bases sitting between them. This CDR3 has 13 amino acids. From germline, CDR1 is SGDLS and CDR2 YYNGEE. DNA of the CDR3: TGTGCCAGCAGCGTAGCGGACGCTTTCGGCTACACCTTC. It codes for CASSVADAFGYTF.

The V and J genes are TRBV20-1 and TRBJ2-1, with a weak D call TRBD2 (6 bases). The V gene lost 3 bases and the J gene lost 8 bases, with 26 bases spanning the gap. CDR1 and CDR2 from the germline V gene are DFQATT and SNEGSKA (reference sequence). This CDR3 comprises 17 residues. The CDR3 sequence: CSASTVGGGRSGDEQFF. CDR3 in DNA: TGCAGTGCTAGTACGGTCGGGGGTGGGAGATCGGGCGATGAGCAGTTCTTC.

The chain is built from TRBV24-1 and TRBJ1-1; 7 bases are shared with TRBD1. Germline V CDR1 and CDR2: KGHDR, SFDVKD. The V and J ends lost 3 bases and 11 bases, in that order; junction bases with no gene match: 5. This CDR3 has 12 amino acids. The CDR3 region has the DNA TGTGCCACCAGTGATCTGACAGGGAGGGCTTTCTTT. Amino acid sequence: CATSDLTGRAFF.

A word on this clone: A read error may account for a junction end that differs from germline. CDR3 residues: CASSLRDSFNF. CDR3 nucleotides: TGTGCCAGCAGCCTGCGAGACAGTTTTAACTTC. The chain is built from TRBV13 and TRBJ1-2, with D maybe TRBD1 (5 bases). Germline loops: CDR1 PRHDT, CDR2 FYEKMQ (reference sequence). CDR3 size: 11 residues.

This chain joins TRBV27 and TRBJ2-3; 12 bases are shared with TRBD2. This CDR3 region has 21 residues. V shed 3 bases, J shed 1 base, and the junction held 17 bases outside the gene matches. Germline lookup yields CDR1 MNHEY and CDR2 SMNVEV (reference sequence). The CDR3 region is CASSFGRTSGRYRGGTDTQYF. The CDR3 DNA follows: TGTGCCAGCAGTTTCGGGCGAACTAGCGGGAGGTACCGAGGGGGCACAGATACGCAGTATTTT.

This clone was counted a few times. The V call is TRBV27, the J call TRBJ1-3; no firm D call. V was trimmed by 5 bases and J by 0 bases, leaving 11 bases between them. The germline gives CDR1 MNHEY, CDR2 SMNVEV (reference sequence). This CDR3 comprises 15 residues. In nucleotides, the CDR3 is TGTGCCAGCAGTCCCCGGGCCTACTCTGGAAACACCATATATTTT. Translating gives CASSPRAYSGNTIYF.